These T cell receptor beta chains were read from a single sample in a study of T cell repertoires in aging, cancer and after chemotherapy. One entry per CDR3 protein results from TCRdb running MiXCR on the multiplex PCR reads. The data hold some 6,100 distinct CDR3 sequences, with around 29% observed a single time. Specimen: blood. These receptors were collected from a human donor with a blood cancer. The CDR3 runs from the conserved cysteine through the conserved F or W. Size values are once, few and many counts, or a class for expanded clones, and some rows have none.

j_call: TRBJ1-2; v_call: TRBV19; clone_size: -; cdr3_aa: CASTLLGASYGYTF
j_call: TRBJ1-4; v_call: TRBV15; clone_size: -; cdr3_aa: CATLERGDGEKLFF
j_call: TRBJ1-1; v_call: TRBV5-5; clone_size: -; cdr3_aa: CASSFDRGEAFF
j_call: TRBJ1-3; v_call: TRBV20-1; clone_size: -; cdr3_aa: CSARRGSGNTIYF
j_call: TRBJ1-2; v_call: TRBV30; clone_size: few; cdr3_aa: CAWSRVGGYTF
j_call: TRBJ2-2; v_call: TRBV5-1; clone_size: -; cdr3_aa: CASTLTFSGGTGELFF
j_call: TRBJ2-7; v_call: TRBV6-1; clone_size: -; cdr3_aa: CASSKTGGHYEQYF
j_call: TRBJ2-3; v_call: TRBV5-3; clone_size: -; cdr3_aa: CARSSNTDTQYF
j_call: TRBJ2-7; v_call: TRBV5-6; clone_size: few; cdr3_aa: CASSFRSGAYEQYF
j_call: TRBJ1-6; v_call: TRBV6-1; clone_size: -; cdr3_aa: CASSSRADTGSPLHF
j_call: TRBJ1-5; v_call: TRBV18; clone_size: -; cdr3_aa: CASSARGQGNQPQHF
j_call: TRBJ2-7; v_call: TRBV28; clone_size: -; cdr3_aa: CASSFFLRGKRAYEQYF
j_call: TRBJ1-2; v_call: TRBV6-2/TRBV6-3; clone_size: -; cdr3_aa: CASSARDRANYGYTF
j_call: TRBJ2-2; v_call: TRBV20-1; clone_size: -; cdr3_aa: CSARERTVGLNTGELFF
j_call: TRBJ1-2; v_call: TRBV11-3; clone_size: -; cdr3_aa: CASSLEGASYGYTF
j_call: TRBJ2-3; v_call: TRBV18; clone_size: medium-sized; cdr3_aa: CASSRTGPDTQYF
j_call: TRBJ2-2; v_call: TRBV15; clone_size: -; cdr3_aa: CATSSEGLAAWVTGELFF
j_call: TRBJ2-5; v_call: TRBV24-1; clone_size: -; cdr3_aa: CATSDPSSETQYF
j_call: TRBJ1-1; v_call: TRBV5-6; clone_size: few; cdr3_aa: CASRTDGTEAFF
j_call: TRBJ2-6; v_call: TRBV13; clone_size: medium-sized; cdr3_aa: CASTIPPGQGMFGANVLTF
j_call: TRBJ2-7; v_call: TRBV5-4; clone_size: -; cdr3_aa: CASSRWTGSGYEQYF
j_call: TRBJ2-7; v_call: TRBV20-1; clone_size: few; cdr3_aa: CSASTVSYEQYF
j_call: TRBJ2-7; v_call: TRBV12-3/TRBV12-4; clone_size: -; cdr3_aa: CASSSLAGSYEQYF
j_call: TRBJ2-3; v_call: TRBV11-3; clone_size: few; cdr3_aa: CASSQLGGFTDTQYF
j_call: TRBJ2-2; v_call: TRBV15; clone_size: -; cdr3_aa: CATTSDRGRISSGELFF
j_call: TRBJ2-7; v_call: TRBV20-1; clone_size: few; cdr3_aa: CSATTLAGVNEQYF
j_call: TRBJ2-3; v_call: TRBV6-5; clone_size: -; cdr3_aa: CASSYSKVDTQYF
j_call: TRBJ1-2; v_call: TRBV5-6; clone_size: -; cdr3_aa: CASSWGGQGSPRF
j_call: TRBJ2-2; v_call: TRBV10-3; clone_size: -; cdr3_aa: CAIGLAENTGELFF
j_call: TRBJ2-2; v_call: TRBV7-2; clone_size: -; cdr3_aa: CASTLRRGGGDTGELFF
j_call: TRBJ1-2; v_call: TRBV20-1; clone_size: few; cdr3_aa: CSVWDRTNYGYTF
j_call: TRBJ2-3; v_call: TRBV27; clone_size: once; cdr3_aa: CASSSRTASTDTKYF
j_call: TRBJ1-3; v_call: TRBV10-3; clone_size: few; cdr3_aa: CAITDPRHGNTIYF
j_call: TRBJ2-1; v_call: TRBV18; clone_size: -; cdr3_aa: CASSPAMSGSGGNEQFF
j_call: TRBJ1-6; v_call: TRBV19; clone_size: -; cdr3_aa: CASMERGSSYNSPLHF
j_call: TRBJ2-3; v_call: TRBV12-3/TRBV12-4; clone_size: -; cdr3_aa: CASSLRLAGGARATQYF
j_call: TRBJ1-4; v_call: TRBV6-1; clone_size: few; cdr3_aa: CASKWQGSRVEKLFF
j_call: TRBJ1-1; v_call: TRBV27; clone_size: few; cdr3_aa: CASSSFTGVNTEAFF
j_call: TRBJ2-5; v_call: TRBV18; clone_size: few; cdr3_aa: CASSPPGPQETQYF
j_call: TRBJ2-5; v_call: TRBV6-1; clone_size: -; cdr3_aa: CASSRDQTPPGQYF
j_call: TRBJ1-1; v_call: TRBV6-6; clone_size: -; cdr3_aa: CAISEYVIGEAFF
j_call: TRBJ2-7; v_call: TRBV11-2; clone_size: -; cdr3_aa: CASRSLSAPGQYF
j_call: TRBJ1-2; v_call: TRBV28; clone_size: -; cdr3_aa: CASSAGVENYGYTF
j_call: TRBJ2-7; v_call: TRBV19; clone_size: medium-sized; cdr3_aa: CASTLGRNREDEQYF
j_call: TRBJ2-5; v_call: TRBV5-4; clone_size: -; cdr3_aa: CASSLLAGVEETQYF
j_call: TRBJ2-3; v_call: TRBV6-5; clone_size: few; cdr3_aa: CASMKWASTDTQYF
j_call: TRBJ2-5; v_call: TRBV6-5; clone_size: -; cdr3_aa: CASSHSLLETQYF
j_call: TRBJ2-7; v_call: TRBV5-6; clone_size: -; cdr3_aa: CASTAVGVYEQYF
j_call: TRBJ2-4; v_call: TRBV28; clone_size: -; cdr3_aa: CASSTPDAGAWENIQYF
j_call: TRBJ1-3; v_call: TRBV11-1; clone_size: -; cdr3_aa: CASSGWKSSGNTIYF
j_call: TRBJ2-3; v_call: TRBV6-1; clone_size: few; cdr3_aa: CAISEGGLSDTQYF
j_call: TRBJ2-1; v_call: TRBV5-4; clone_size: -; cdr3_aa: CASSPGLAGLYNEQFF
j_call: TRBJ1-4; v_call: TRBV6-5; clone_size: -; cdr3_aa: CASTTNPVGTNEKLFF
j_call: TRBJ1-2; v_call: TRBV6-5; clone_size: -; cdr3_aa: CGSSYSRGYGYTF
j_call: TRBJ1-2; v_call: TRBV11-3; clone_size: few; cdr3_aa: CASSLNSGGVSGGYTF